Below are 27 T cell receptor beta chains sequenced from a single sample in a study of blood T cell repertoires in COVID-19 (TCRdb year 2020). Receptors were amplified or captured by the immunoSEQ multiplex PCR assay. Imported from immuneACCESS, the table was reduced by TCRdb to in-frame sequences with V and J called. These copies leave out some clones; in studies compared against another copy, an unresolved V gene accounts for under half, and the cause of the remainder is not known. In all, the sample holds some 310,000 clones, and 90% of those were seen once. The ten largest clonotypes hold about 1% of the sample. Specimen: peripheral blood. These receptor sequences come from a woman in her 40s with COVID-19, enrolled during active disease.

The CDR3 loop is CASSLGDSPLHF. CDR3 coding DNA: TGTGCCAGCAGCTTAGGAGATTCACCCCTCCACTTT. The chain carries TRBV5-6 and TRBJ1-6; D not certain. This CDR3 contains 12 residues. Deletions cut 2 bases from V and 8 bases from J, with 5 bases between. In germline, CDR1 is SGHDT, CDR2 YYEEEE. Complete variable domain (other parts from reference TRBV5-6 and TRBJ1-6): DAGVTQSPTHLIKTRGQQVTLRCSPKSGHDTVSWYQQALGQGPQFIFQYYEEEERQRGNFPDRFSGHQFPNYSSELNVNALLLGDSALYLCASSLGDSPLHFGNGTRLTVT.

The genes are TRBV20-1 and TRBJ2-1, with D maybe TRBD1 (6 bases). Trimming pared 6 bases from V and 7 bases from J, leaving 10 bases between. In germline, CDR1 is DFQATT, CDR2 SNEGSKA (reference sequence). CDR3 length: 11 residues. The chain's CDR3 is CSALDRNEQFF. CDR3 DNA: TGCAGTGCCCTCGACAGGAATGAGCAGTTCTTC.

V is TRBV7-9 and J is TRBJ2-7, with D hard to call. V was shortened by 1 base and J by 2 bases, with 12 bases between the two germline ends. The CDR3 has 15 amino acids. Looked up from germline, CDR1 is SEHNR and CDR2 is FQNEAQ (reference sequence). This chain's CDR3 is CASSLVMGETYEQYF. The CDR3 DNA reads TGTGCCAGCAGCTTAGTAATGGGCGAAACCTACGAGCAGTACTTC.

In this sample, this clone turned up once. The chain employs TRBV6-5 and TRBJ1-6, with D hard to call. Germline CDR1 and CDR2: MNHEY and SVGAGI. V lost 8 bases and J 6 bases, leaving 11 bases between the germline ends. The CDR3 is 13 residues long. CDR3 in amino acids: CASAHNPNSPLHF. The CDR3 DNA is TGTGCCAGCGCCCACAATCCTAATTCACCCCTCCACTTT.

The chain joins TRBV5-4 to TRBJ1-2, with D maybe TRBD1 (5 bases). There are 16 residues in the CDR3. Looked up from germline, CDR1 is SGHNT and CDR2 is YYREEE (reference sequence). Trimming cost V 0 bases and J 8 bases, with 20 bases left between them. The CDR3 DNA reads as TGTGCCAGCAGCTTGGGGATCGACAACGGTAGGGGCGGCTACACCTTC. Encoded protein: CASSLGIDNGRGGYTF.

This chain joins TRBV13 and TRBJ2-1; D possibly corresponds to TRBD1 (5 bases). Trimming removed 0 bases at V and 7 bases at J, with 7 bases between. CDR1 is PRHDT and CDR2 is FYEKMQ in the germline V gene (reference sequence). The CDR3 loop spans 13 amino acids. Here the CDR3 DNA reads TGTGCCAGCAGCTTAGGCAGGGTAAATGAGCAGTTCTTC. Protein sequence: CASSLGRVNEQFF.

This clone turned up a few times. This sequence joins TRBV9 and TRBJ1-5; perhaps TRBD1 as D (6 bases). V lost 4 bases and J 3 bases, leaving 8 bases between the germline ends. Germline V CDR1 and CDR2: SGDLS, YYNGEE. CDR3 length equals 13 residues. DNA for the CDR3: TGTGCCAGCAGCCGACAGGACAATCAGCCCCAGCATTTT. Its translation is CASSRQDNQPQHF. Complete variable domain (other parts from reference TRBV9 and TRBJ1-5): DSGVTQTPKHLITATGQRVTLRCSPRSGDLSVYWYQQSLDQGLQFLIQYYNGEERAKGNILERFSAQQFPDLHSELNLSSLELGDSALYFCASSRQDNQPQHFGDGTRLSIL.

The genes are TRBV9 and TRBJ1-6, with 7 bases that match TRBD1. The V and J ends lost 0 bases and 8 bases, in that order; junction bases with no gene match: 2. CDR3 size: 14 residues. Germline CDR1 and CDR2: SGDLS and YYNGEE. CDR3 bases: TGTGCCAGCAGCGTAGGACAGGGAGATTCACCCCTCCACTTT. It translates to CASSVGQGDSPLHF. Full variable domain (missing parts from reference TRBV9 and TRBJ1-6): DSGVTQTPKHLITATGQRVTLRCSPRSGDLSVYWYQQSLDQGLQFLIQYYNGEERAKGNILERFSAQQFPDLHSELNLSSLELGDSALYFCASSVGQGDSPLHFGNGTRLTVT.

The chain combines TRBV6-5 with TRBJ2-3, with D uncertain. CDR3 length equals 16 residues. V lost 4 bases, J lost 4 bases, and 18 bases lay in between. Germline loops: CDR1 MNHEY, CDR2 SVGAGI. The CDR3 sequence: CASSSAFRLSPDTQYF. CDR3 nucleotides: TGTGCCAGCAGTTCCGCCTTCAGGCTCTCTCCAGATACGCAGTATTTT.

The CDR3 reads CASSQAAGTEAFF. CDR3 bases: TGTGCCAGCTCCCAGGCCGCGGGCACTGAAGCTTTCTTT. The chain is built from TRBV18 and TRBJ1-1, with unresolved D. The CDR3 is made up of 13 amino acids. The V and J ends lost 6 bases and 4 bases respectively, with 12 bases between them. The germline V gene has CDR1 KGHSH and CDR2 LQKENI.

This chain links TRBV18 with TRBJ2-1, with D perhaps matching TRBD1 (5 bases). The germline V gene encodes CDR1 KGHSH and CDR2 LQKENI. CDR3 size: 15 residues. V was trimmed by 3 bases and J by 0 bases, leaving 9 bases between them. CDR3 in amino acids: CASSPTASSYNEQFF. Here the CDR3 DNA reads TGTGCCAGCTCACCGACAGCCAGCTCCTACAATGAGCAGTTCTTC.

V is TRBV9 and J is TRBJ2-1, with TRBD2 matching 9 bases. The CDR3 runs to 16 residues. J lost 7 bases, V lost 0 bases, and 8 bases had no gene match. CDR1 is SGDLS, CDR2 YYNGEE, per germline. Written as DNA, the CDR3 is TGTGCCAGCAGCGTAGTCGGGGGACTAGCCATTAATGAGCAGTTCTTC. It translates to CASSVVGGLAINEQFF.

Remarks on this clone: Other nucleotide sequences from this sample produce the same CDR3. V and J are TRBV28 and TRBJ1-2; perhaps TRBD1 as D (6 bases). CDR1 is MDHEN and CDR2 is SYDVKM in the germline V gene. The V and J ends lost 6 bases and 1 base respectively, with 9 bases between them. The CDR3 is 13 amino acids. The DNA for the CDR3 is TGTGCCAGCAGCCGCAGGGGTAACTATGGCTACACCTTC. Encoded protein: CASSRRGNYGYTF.

This sequence joins TRBV5-4 and TRBJ1-3, with D unclear. There are 13 residues in the CDR3. Trimming removed 4 bases from V and 2 bases from J, with 7 bases in between. The germline V gene encodes CDR1 SGHNT and CDR2 YYREEE (reference sequence). CDR3 sequence reads: CASSPGTGNTIYF. The CDR3 DNA sequence: TGTGCCAGCAGCCCCGGGACTGGAAACACCATATATTTT.

The chain links TRBV12-2 to TRBJ1-4; the D segment call TRBD1 is taken from the table without a DNA check. TRBV12-2 constitutes a pseudogene. CDR3 length equals 17 residues. The CDR3: CASRLAANRGPHEKLFF. CDR3 DNA sequence: TGTGCAAGTCGCTTAGCGGCCAACAGGGGTCCCCATGAAAAACTGTTTTTT.

This clone was picked up one time. This chain uses TRBV18 with TRBJ1-1, with D maybe TRBD1 (6 bases). The germline V gene has CDR1 KGHSH and CDR2 LQKENI. Between the trimmed V and J ends, which lost 3 bases and 4 bases, there was a span of 12 bases. The CDR3 contains 14 residues. CDR3 nucleotides: TGTGCCAGCTCACCCCGGGAGGGGGTCACTGAAGCTTTCTTT. It encodes CASSPREGVTEAFF.

This clone was recorded a few times. The rearrangement uses TRBV27 and TRBJ1-2; perhaps TRBD1 as D (5 bases). This CDR3 contains 15 residues. V dropped 3 bases and J dropped 2 bases, with 13 bases sitting between them. Germline V gene lookup returns CDR1 MNHEY and CDR2 SMNVEV (reference sequence). CDR3 residues: CASSLSGAGNYGYTF. CDR3 DNA: TGTGCCAGCAGTTTGAGCGGGGCGGGAAACTATGGCTACACCTTC.

This clone appeared a single time. The V call is TRBV30, the J call TRBJ1-5; no clear D gene. The V gene's germline CDR1 is GTSNPN and CDR2 SVGIG (reference sequence). CDR3 length equals 12 residues. V was clipped by 3 bases and J by 7 bases, with 10 bases between them. The CDR3 region is CAWSRGMQPQHF. The CDR3 bases are TGTGCCTGGAGCCGCGGCATGCAGCCCCAGCATTTT.

The chain couples TRBV9 to TRBJ2-7; 8 bases match TRBD2. This CDR3 has 17 amino acids. V gave up 0 bases and J gave up 2 bases; unmatched junction bases: 10. The V gene's germline CDR1 is SGDLS and CDR2 YYNGEE. This CDR3 is CASSVGAGGTRTYEQYF. Here the CDR3 DNA reads TGTGCCAGCAGCGTAGGGGCGGGAGGCACACGCACCTACGAGCAGTACTTC.

This chain links TRBV27 with TRBJ1-5; D unclear. CDR1 is MNHEY and CDR2 is SMNVEV in the germline V gene (reference sequence). CDR3 length: 14 amino acids. V lost 1 base, J lost 3 bases, and 7 bases lay in between. CDR3 sequence (DNA): TGTGCCAGCAGTTTATGGCACCCCAATCAGCCCCAGCATTTT. Its translation: CASSLWHPNQPQHF.

The V call is TRBV28, the J call TRBJ1-5, with TRBD1 matching 10 bases. V lost 8 bases, J lost 6 bases, and 4 bases stayed unmatched. Germline V gene sequence: CDR1 MDHEN, CDR2 SYDVKM. This CDR3 is built from 13 residues. CDR3 in amino acids: CASDGTGVQPQHF. The CDR3 DNA is TGTGCCAGCGACGGGACAGGGGTTCAGCCCCAGCATTTT.

The chain has TRBV30 and TRBJ1-5, with no clear D. Germline values: CDR1 GTSNPN, CDR2 SVGIG (reference sequence). This CDR3 has 14 residues. Trimming stripped 1 base from V and 5 bases from J, with 12 bases between. In nucleotides, the CDR3 is TGTGCCTGGAGTGCCAACAGCATCGATCAGCCCCAGCATTTT. It is translated as CAWSANSIDQPQHF.

The chain combines TRBV12-5 with TRBJ2-1; TRBD2 agrees at 7 bases. V lost 2 bases to trimming and J lost 6 bases; unmatched junction nucleotides: 7. Germline V gene data show CDR1 as LGHNT and CDR2 as FRNRAP. This CDR3 is built from 15 residues. The CDR3 nucleotides read TGTGCTAGTGGTTTGATATTAGCGGGCCCCAATGAGCAGTTCTTC. Its translation: CASGLILAGPNEQFF.

This chain connects TRBV3-1 (or the pseudogene TRBV3-2) to TRBJ1-2, with a tentative D call TRBD1 (6 bases). The CDR3 runs 13 residues. V shed 2 bases and J shed 8 bases, with 12 bases lying between them. Germline-derived CDR1 and CDR2 are LGHDT and YNNKEL (reference sequence). The CDR3 nucleotides are TGTGCCAGCAGCCAATGGACAGTAAGCGGCTACACCTTC. It yields the protein CASSQWTVSGYTF.

V usage is TRBV6-1 and J usage is TRBJ2-2; TRBD2 agrees at 11 bases. The CDR3 covers 17 residues. Germline V gives CDR1 MNHNS, CDR2 SASEGT. Trimming removed 4 bases from V and 1 base from J; junction bases left unmatched: 5. The CDR3 sequence is CASSALTSGVNTGELFF. CDR3 DNA sequence: TGTGCCAGCAGTGCCTTGACTAGCGGGGTGAACACCGGGGAGCTGTTTTTT.

The rearrangement joins TRBV10-1 to TRBJ1-5, with D unresolved. This CDR3 has 12 amino acids. The germline CDR1 and CDR2 sequences are WNHNN and SYGVQD (reference sequence). V was shortened by 8 bases and J by 3 bases, with 8 bases between the two germline ends. This CDR3 reads CASPRYNQPQHF. In DNA form, the CDR3 reads TGCGCCAGCCCCAGATACAATCAGCCCCAGCATTTT.

The CDR3: CASNSAGLPYNEQFF. In DNA form, the CDR3 reads TGTGCCAGTAACTCGGCAGGGTTGCCCTACAATGAGCAGTTCTTC. This chain connects TRBV19 to TRBJ2-1, with D possibly TRBD1 on 5 matching bases. V was trimmed by 7 bases and J by 2 bases, leaving 15 bases between them. The CDR3 runs 15 residues. Germline V gene sequence: CDR1 LNHDA, CDR2 SQIVND (reference sequence).